The present TCR beta chain was sequenced within a study of cytotoxic CD8 clonotypes in ibrutinib-treated CLL. Study as a whole: There were 11 relapsed/refractory patients and approximately 16 treatment-naive patients, and 17 to 18 were IGHV unmutated.

About this clone itself: Its antigen is currently unknown.

Overall study findings and caveats: Higher circulating CD8+ T-cell counts strongly accompanied higher baseline clonality, above age-matched healthy donors. Clonality rose at ibrutinib response, held steady in sustained remission, and fell toward baseline at progression.

Library input was about 1.8 micrograms of DNA from cryopreserved PBMCs. The CDR3 contains 13 residues. CDR1 is MDHEN and CDR2 is SYDVKM in the germline V gene. V lost 4 bases to trimming and J lost 7 bases, with 11 bases between them. Profiled with immunoSEQ multiplex PCR; TCRdb holds only in-frame clones, not every one. This sample yields 100,000 to 150,000 clones, of which 80% to 90% are seen a single time; over 2% belongs to the top ten. The source was PBMCs, collected after 24 months of ibrutinib treatment. This clonotype was obtained from a human donor with chronic lymphocytic leukemia. J is TRBJ1-5 and V is TRBV28; a possible D gene is TRBD1 (5 bases). CDR3 loop: CASSWSGIQPQHF. DNA of the CDR3: TGTGCCAGCAGTTGGTCAGGGATACAGCCCCAGCATTTT.